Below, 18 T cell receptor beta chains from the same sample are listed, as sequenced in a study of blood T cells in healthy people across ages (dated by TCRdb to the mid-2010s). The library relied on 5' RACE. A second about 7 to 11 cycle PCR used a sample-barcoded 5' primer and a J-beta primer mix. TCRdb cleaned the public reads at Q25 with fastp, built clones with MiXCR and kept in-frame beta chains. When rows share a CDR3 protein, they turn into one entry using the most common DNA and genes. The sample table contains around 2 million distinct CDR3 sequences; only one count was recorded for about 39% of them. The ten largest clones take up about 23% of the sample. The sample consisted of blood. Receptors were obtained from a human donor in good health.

The CDR3 is CASSVAPTGYPSSSYNEQFF. CDR3 coding DNA: TGTGCCAGCAGCGTAGCCCCCACAGGTTACCCATCTAGCTCCTACAATGAGCAGTTCTTC. This rearrangement joins TRBV9 to TRBJ2-1; perhaps TRBD1 as D (5 bases). Trimming took 0 bases from V and 0 from J, leaving 22 bases between them. The CDR3 is 20 amino acids. Germline lookup yields CDR1 SGDLS and CDR2 YYNGEE.

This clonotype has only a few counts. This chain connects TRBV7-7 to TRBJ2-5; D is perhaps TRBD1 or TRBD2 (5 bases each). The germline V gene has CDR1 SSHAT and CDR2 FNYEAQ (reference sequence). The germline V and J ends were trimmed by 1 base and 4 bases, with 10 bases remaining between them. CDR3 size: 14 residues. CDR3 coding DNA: TGTGCCAGCAGCTTAGTGGGACCTGGAGAGACCCAGTACTTC. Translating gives CASSLVGPGETQYF.

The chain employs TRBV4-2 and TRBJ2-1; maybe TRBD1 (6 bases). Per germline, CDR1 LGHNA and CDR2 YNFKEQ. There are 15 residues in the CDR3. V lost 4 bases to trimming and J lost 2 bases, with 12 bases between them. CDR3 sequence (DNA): TGTGCCAGCAGCCCCACAGGGAACCCCTACAATGAGCAGTTCTTC. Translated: CASSPTGNPYNEQFF.

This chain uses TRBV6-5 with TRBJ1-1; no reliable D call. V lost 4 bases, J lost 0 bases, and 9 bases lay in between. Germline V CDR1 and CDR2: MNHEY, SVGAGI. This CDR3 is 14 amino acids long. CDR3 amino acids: CASSFMAVNTEAFF. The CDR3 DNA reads TGTGCCAGCAGTTTTATGGCGGTGAACACTGAAGCTTTCTTT.

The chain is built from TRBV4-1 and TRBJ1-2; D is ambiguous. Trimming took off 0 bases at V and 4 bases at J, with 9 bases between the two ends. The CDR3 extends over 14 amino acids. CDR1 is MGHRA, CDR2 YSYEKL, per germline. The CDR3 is CASSQEFAIYGYTF. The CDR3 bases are TGCGCCAGCAGCCAAGAATTTGCAATCTATGGCTACACCTTC.

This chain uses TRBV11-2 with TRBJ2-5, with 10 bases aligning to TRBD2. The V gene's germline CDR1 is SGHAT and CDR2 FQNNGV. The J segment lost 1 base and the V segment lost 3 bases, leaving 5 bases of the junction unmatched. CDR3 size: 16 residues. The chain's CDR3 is CASSLTASGGQETQYF. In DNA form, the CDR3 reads TGTGCCAGCAGCTTGACCGCTAGCGGGGGCCAAGAGACCCAGTACTTC. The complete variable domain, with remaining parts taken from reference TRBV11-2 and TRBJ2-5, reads EAGVAQSPRYKIIEKRQSVAFWCNPISGHATLYWYQQILGQGPKLLIQFQNNGVVDDSQLPKDRFSAERLKGVDSTLKIQPAKLEDSAVYLCASSLTASGGQETQYFGPGTRLLVL.

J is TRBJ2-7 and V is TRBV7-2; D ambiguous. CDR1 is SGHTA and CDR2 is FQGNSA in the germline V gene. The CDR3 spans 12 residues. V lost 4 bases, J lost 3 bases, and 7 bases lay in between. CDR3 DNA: TGTGCCAGCAGCTGGGGTTTCTACGAGCAGTACTTC. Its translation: CASSWGFYEQYF.

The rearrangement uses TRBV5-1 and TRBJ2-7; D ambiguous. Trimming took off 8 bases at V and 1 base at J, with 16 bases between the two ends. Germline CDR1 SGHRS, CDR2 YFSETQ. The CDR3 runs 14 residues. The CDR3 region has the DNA TGCGCCAGTGTAAAGGACGGCCGGTCCTACGAGCAGTACTTC. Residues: CASVKDGRSYEQYF.

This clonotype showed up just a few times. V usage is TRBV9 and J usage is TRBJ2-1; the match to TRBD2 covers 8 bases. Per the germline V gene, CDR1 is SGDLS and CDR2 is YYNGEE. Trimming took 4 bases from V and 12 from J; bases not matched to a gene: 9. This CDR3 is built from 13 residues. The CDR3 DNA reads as TGTGCCAGCAGCCAAGGCGGGAGGCCAGGGCAGTTCTTC. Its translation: CASSQGGRPGQFF.

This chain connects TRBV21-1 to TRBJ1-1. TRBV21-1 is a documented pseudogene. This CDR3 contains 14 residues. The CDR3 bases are TGTGCCAGCAGCAAAGACAAGAAGGGCACTGAAGCTTTCTTT. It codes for CASSKDKKGTEAFF.

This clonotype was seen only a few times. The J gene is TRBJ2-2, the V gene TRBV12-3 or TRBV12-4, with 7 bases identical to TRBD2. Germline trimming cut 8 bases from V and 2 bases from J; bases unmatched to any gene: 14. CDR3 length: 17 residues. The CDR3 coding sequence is TGTGCCAGCTTCGAGGAAGGAGCGGGGTTAAACACCGGGGAGCTGTTTTTT. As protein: CASFEEGAGLNTGELFF.

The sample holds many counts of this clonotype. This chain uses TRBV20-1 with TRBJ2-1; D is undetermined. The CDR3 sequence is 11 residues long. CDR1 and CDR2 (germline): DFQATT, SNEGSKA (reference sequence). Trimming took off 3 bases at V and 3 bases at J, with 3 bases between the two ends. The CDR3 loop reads CSASIYNEQFF. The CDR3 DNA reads TGCAGTGCTAGTATCTACAATGAGCAGTTCTTC.

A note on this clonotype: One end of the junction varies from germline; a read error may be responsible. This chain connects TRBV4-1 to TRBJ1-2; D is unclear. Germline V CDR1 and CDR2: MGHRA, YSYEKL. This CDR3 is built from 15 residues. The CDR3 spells CASSQVLMRMDGYTF. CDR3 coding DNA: TGCGCCAGCAGCCAAGTATTGATGCGGATGGATGGTTACACCTTC.

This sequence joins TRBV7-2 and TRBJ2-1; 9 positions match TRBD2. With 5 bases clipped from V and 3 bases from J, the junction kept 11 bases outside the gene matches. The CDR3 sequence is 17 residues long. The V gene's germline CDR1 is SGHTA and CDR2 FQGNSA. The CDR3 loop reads CASSPLRSGGNYNEQFF. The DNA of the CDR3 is TGTGCCAGCAGCCCACTACGTAGCGGGGGTAACTACAATGAGCAGTTCTTC.

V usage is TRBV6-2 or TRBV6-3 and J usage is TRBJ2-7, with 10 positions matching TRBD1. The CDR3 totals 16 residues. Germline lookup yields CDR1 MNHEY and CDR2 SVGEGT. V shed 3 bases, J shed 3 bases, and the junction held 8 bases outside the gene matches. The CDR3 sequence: CASSYRGTGDDYEQYF. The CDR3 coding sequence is TGTGCCAGCAGTTATAGAGGGACAGGGGACGACTACGAGCAGTACTTC.

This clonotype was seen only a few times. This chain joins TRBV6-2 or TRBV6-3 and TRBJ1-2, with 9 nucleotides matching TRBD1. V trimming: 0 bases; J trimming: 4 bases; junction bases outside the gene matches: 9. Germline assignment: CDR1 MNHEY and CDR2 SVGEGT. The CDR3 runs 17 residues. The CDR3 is CASSYSGTGYAVYGYTF. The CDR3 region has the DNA TGTGCCAGCAGTTACTCGGGGACAGGGTATGCGGTCTATGGCTACACCTTC.

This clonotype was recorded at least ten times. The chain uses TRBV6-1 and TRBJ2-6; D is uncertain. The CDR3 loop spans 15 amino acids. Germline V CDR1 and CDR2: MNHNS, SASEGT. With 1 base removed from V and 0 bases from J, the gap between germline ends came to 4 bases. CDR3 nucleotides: TGTGCCAGCAGTGAAGGCTACTCTGGGGCCAACGTCCTGACTTTC. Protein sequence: CASSEGYSGANVLTF.

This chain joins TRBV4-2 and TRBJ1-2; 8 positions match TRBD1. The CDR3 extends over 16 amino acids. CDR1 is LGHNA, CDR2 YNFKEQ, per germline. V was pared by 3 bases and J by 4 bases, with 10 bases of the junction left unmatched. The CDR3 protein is CASSQRGRGRAYGYTF. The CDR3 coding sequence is TGTGCCAGCAGCCAGAGGGGCAGGGGGCGCGCCTATGGCTACACCTTC.